This TCR beta chain originates from a study of T-cell memory formation after mild COVID-19. The wider study: TCR clusters were largely donor specific. Study results and limitations: The main location of contracting CD4+ clones was CM and EM, and that of contracting CD8+ clones was EMRA.

The V and J ends lost 4 bases and 7 bases respectively, with 10 bases between them. CDR1 and CDR2 from the germline V gene are SGHVS and FQNEAQ. This CDR3 spans 13 amino acids. Sample barcodes and UMIs were carried by the TCR alpha and TCR beta cDNA libraries that 5'RACE generated with constant-segment primers. A single record per CDR3 protein comes from TCRdb applying MiXCR to the 5' RACE reads. The repertoire holds a few hundred thousand distinct CDR3 sequences, with 15% to 20% as singletons. This clonotype has more than one count but fewer than ten. The antigen is not known. Sequenced material: PBMCs or a T cell subset sorted from them (not recorded which). V is TRBV7-8 and J is TRBJ2-2; D unclear. The sequence was obtained from a man aged 18 to 30 who had mild COVID-19 (a few samples of this study predate the infection). Cell type and time point are not known. This CDR3 is CASSSVADGELFF. CDR3 sequence (DNA): TGTGCCAGCAGCTCTGTAGCAGACGGGGAGCTGTTTTTT.